Each of the 21 T cell receptor beta chains below was sequenced from the same sample in a study of T cell repertoires in cytomegalovirus infection. TCRdb itself ran the reads through MiXCR, one entry per CDR3 protein. The sample consists of about 400,000 distinct CDR3 sequences, 15% to 20% of them appearing once. The sequenced material came from PBMCs. Receptors originate from a human donor in good health (CMV status not recorded). Some clones in this sample may be carry-over from other donors' samples.

The genes are TRBV4-2 and TRBJ1-1; D unresolved. Germline V gene sequence: CDR1 LGHNA, CDR2 YNFKEQ. This CDR3 is built from 15 residues. The V end lost 4 bases, the J end lost 1 base, and 13 bases lay between the germline ends. The CDR3 reads CASSPPNKPNTEAFF. The CDR3 nucleotides read TGTGCCAGCAGCCCCCCCAACAAGCCGAACACTGAAGCTTTCTTT.

This chain joins TRBV19 and TRBJ1-1; the D gene is possibly TRBD1 (5 bases). Trimming removed 3 bases from V and 0 bases from J, with 17 bases in between. Germline V lookup: CDR1 LNHDA, CDR2 SQIVND (reference sequence). There are 17 residues in the CDR3. The DNA for the CDR3 is TGTGCCAGTAGTATCCACTCTCAGGGACGGCTGAACACTGAAGCTTTCTTT. Encoded protein: CASSIHSQGRLNTEAFF.

This clonotype was picked up many times. This chain links TRBV28 with TRBJ1-2, with D unclear. V was shortened by 4 bases and J by 8 bases, with 11 bases between the two germline ends. This CDR3 spans 12 amino acids. Germline CDR1 reads MDHEN; CDR2 reads SYDVKM. The chain's CDR3 is CASSYGRGGYTF. The DNA for the CDR3 is TGTGCCAGCAGTTATGGACGCGGGGGCTACACCTTC.

V is TRBV20-1 and J is TRBJ2-1; 9 bases align to TRBD2. Germline V gene sequence: CDR1 DFQATT, CDR2 SNEGSKA (reference sequence). CDR3 size: 14 residues. V shed 5 bases and J 4 bases; nucleotides not matched to a gene: 6. CDR3 coding DNA: TGCAGTGCTTATAGCGGGGGCCTATACAATGAGCAGTTCTTC. This translates into CSAYSGGLYNEQFF.

This clonotype was detected only a few times. The V gene is TRBV2, the J gene TRBJ1-1; no firm D call. V lost 11 bases, J lost 2 bases, and 15 bases lay in between. Per germline, CDR1 SNHLY and CDR2 FYNNEI. The CDR3 spans 13 residues. DNA of the CDR3: TGTGCCGACACTCGAAGGCAAAACACTGAAGCTTTCTTT. This encodes CADTRRQNTEAFF.

J is TRBJ1-4 and V is TRBV20-1, with TRBD1 as a possible D gene (5 bases). The CDR3 contains 18 residues. Trimming shortened V by 1 base and J by 7 bases, and 25 bases separated the two germline ends. CDR1 and CDR2 from the germline V gene are DFQATT and SNEGSKA (reference sequence). The CDR3 coding sequence is TGCAGTGCTAGAGGCCGGGACTATCCCCAAATTAACAGTGAAAAACTGTTTTTT. Translating it yields CSARGRDYPQINSEKLFF.

CDR3 protein: CATSNTGYSEAFF. DNA for the CDR3: TGTGCCACCAGCAATACAGGGTATAGCGAAGCTTTCTTT. V and J are TRBV15 and TRBJ1-1; D is perhaps TRBD1 (6 bases). Germline V CDR1 and CDR2: LNHNV, YYDKDF (reference sequence). V was trimmed by 4 bases and J by 8 bases, leaving 14 bases between them. The CDR3 sequence is 13 residues long.

This sequence joins TRBV20-1 and TRBJ1-1; D remains ambiguous. Trimming took off 0 bases at V and 3 bases at J, with 5 bases between the two ends. Germline CDR1 and CDR2: DFQATT and SNEGSKA (reference sequence). The length of the CDR3 is 12 residues. CDR3 bases: TGCAGTGCTAGAGAGGGATACACTGAAGCTTTCTTT. The encoded protein is CSAREGYTEAFF.

This clonotype turned up a few times. The rearrangement uses TRBV24-1 and TRBJ2-3; D is unclear. V lost 9 bases to trimming and J lost 4 bases, with 13 bases between them. This CDR3 is built from 13 residues. Germline-derived CDR1 and CDR2 are KGHDR and SFDVKD. The CDR3 DNA reads as TGTGCCACCCAAAGTGAGGTTCCAGATACGCAGTATTTT. Its translation: CATQSEVPDTQYF.

This clonotype was counted between two and nine times. The chain carries TRBV27 and TRBJ1-6; TRBD1 aligns across 8 bases. Germline trimming cut 3 bases from V and 7 bases from J; bases unmatched to any gene: 2. This CDR3 is 14 amino acids long. In germline, CDR1 is MNHEY, CDR2 SMNVEV (reference sequence). Written as DNA, the CDR3 is TGTGCCAGCAGTTTTACAGGGGGAAATTCACCCCTCCACTTT. Its translation: CASSFTGGNSPLHF.

J is TRBJ1-1 and V is TRBV9; D gene ambiguous. Trimming left V 0 bases short and J 1 base short, with 7 bases between. There are 14 residues in the CDR3. Per germline, CDR1 SGDLS and CDR2 YYNGEE. CDR3 nucleotide sequence: TGTGCCAGCAGCGTAGTCTCCCAGAACACTGAAGCTTTCTTT. Its protein product is CASSVVSQNTEAFF.

This clonotype was picked up a small number of times. This sequence joins TRBV19 and TRBJ1-2; D unclear. In germline, CDR1 is LNHDA, CDR2 SQIVND (reference sequence). V gave up 7 bases and J gave up 2 bases, with 14 bases separating them. CDR3 length equals 14 residues. The CDR3 protein is CASNLRSVNYGYTF. The CDR3 DNA sequence: TGTGCCAGTAATCTTCGCTCGGTAAACTATGGCTACACCTTC. Looking up the rest from reference TRBV19 and TRBJ1-2 gives the full variable domain: DGGITQSPKYLFRKEGQNVTLSCEQNLNHDAMYWYRQDPGQGLRLIYYSQIVNDFQKGDIAEGYSVSREKKESFPLTVTSAQKNPTAFYLCASNLRSVNYGYTFGSGTRLTVV.

CDR3 in amino acids: CASSDRPGQGANEQFF. CDR3 bases: TGCGCCAGCAGTGACCGGCCGGGACAGGGGGCGAATGAGCAGTTCTTC. The chain links TRBV5-1 to TRBJ2-1; 12 bases map to TRBD1. V lost 5 bases to trimming and J lost 7 bases; unmatched junction nucleotides: 10. This CDR3 is 16 amino acids long. Germline assignment: CDR1 SGHRS and CDR2 YFSETQ.

This clonotype was seen ten or more times. The chain recombines TRBV2 with TRBJ1-5; D is ambiguous. V was trimmed by 4 bases and J by 3 bases, leaving 13 bases between them. The length of the CDR3 is 15 residues. CDR1 is SNHLY, CDR2 FYNNEI, per germline. The CDR3 reads CASSVNQATNQPQHF. For the CDR3, the DNA is TGTGCCAGCAGTGTAAACCAGGCCACCAATCAGCCCCAGCATTTT.

This clonotype was found many times. The rearrangement links TRBV7-2 to TRBJ1-5, with D tentatively TRBD1 (6 bases). The CDR3 has 14 amino acids. The germline gives CDR1 SGHTA, CDR2 FQGNSA. Trimming pared 1 base from V and 9 bases from J, leaving 13 bases between. The CDR3 region has the DNA TGTGCCAGCAGCTTAGTTACAGGGAGCGGGCCCCAGCATTTT. Protein sequence: CASSLVTGSGPQHF.

In its sample, this clonotype was seen many times. V gene TRBV7-6 combines with J gene TRBJ2-1; D possibly uses TRBD1 or TRBD2 (6 bases each). CDR3 length: 15 residues. Per the germline V gene, CDR1 is SGHVS and CDR2 is FNYEAQ. V was shortened by 2 bases and J by 5 bases, with 13 bases between the two germline ends. CDR3 in DNA: TGTGCCAGCAGCTTAAGGGGGGCCGCCCACAATGAGCAGTTCTTC. The encoded protein is CASSLRGAAHNEQFF.

This chain joins TRBV20-1 and TRBJ2-1, with D perhaps TRBD2 (6 bases). The ends were cut back, 4 bases at V and 8 bases at J, with 18 bases in the middle. The CDR3 is 14 amino acids. CDR1 is DFQATT and CDR2 is SNEGSKA in the germline V gene (reference sequence). The CDR3 protein is CSANRDLIRHEQFF. The CDR3 bases are TGCAGTGCTAACCGGGACTTGATAAGACATGAGCAGTTCTTC.

Ten or more counts support this clonotype. The CDR3 is CASSETGFNYGYTF. CDR3 coding DNA: TGTGCCAGCAGTGAAACAGGGTTCAACTATGGCTACACCTTC. This chain links TRBV6-1 with TRBJ1-2, with a tentative D call TRBD1 (6 bases). Trimming pared 2 bases from V and 2 bases from J, leaving 9 bases between. The germline V gene has CDR1 MNHNS and CDR2 SASEGT. This CDR3 has 14 residues.

This clonotype showed up many times. Here the CDR3 DNA reads TGTGCCAGCAGGACGGGACAGACGAACACTGAAGCTTTCTTT. Its translation: CASRTGQTNTEAFF. The J gene is TRBJ1-1, the V gene TRBV11-2, with 7 positions matching TRBD1. The CDR3 spans 14 residues. The germline CDR1 and CDR2 sequences are SGHAT and FQNNGV. V lost 6 bases and J lost 1; bases outside the gene matches: 5.

This clonotype turned up a few times. The chain is built from TRBV11-1 and TRBJ2-1; maybe TRBD2 (6 bases). The V end lost 5 bases, the J end lost 5 bases, and 16 bases lay between the germline ends. The CDR3 covers 15 residues. CDR1 SGHAT and CDR2 FQDESV come from the germline V gene (reference sequence). In DNA, the CDR3 is TGTGCCAGCAGCCCTGACCGGGACTGGAACAATGAGCAGTTCTTC. This sequence encodes CASSPDRDWNNEQFF.

Notes on this clonotype: Relative to the germline gene, one junction end is altered; a read error may explain this. This chain joins TRBV23-1 and TRBJ2-3; possibly TRBD1 for D (6 bases). TRBV23-1 is classed as an ORF, of uncertain function. The CDR3 extends over 14 amino acids. The CDR3 here is CTSIFAGVTDTQYF. The CDR3 region has the DNA TGCACCAGCATTTTTGCAGGGGTCACAGATACGCAGTATTTT.